This T cell receptor (beta chain) was captured by sequencing in a study of cytomegalovirus exposure and HLA in healthy donors. V lost 5 bases and J 0 bases, leaving 7 bases between the germline ends. The CDR3 spans 13 residues. Germline loops: CDR1 MNHNS, CDR2 SASEGT. Primers for the PCR totalled 60 Vbeta and 13 Jbeta. Libraries were prepared by immunoSEQ multiplex PCR; TCRdb keeps only in-frame clonotypes and omits some of them. Altogether roughly 180,000 clones are present, around 80% being singletons, with the ten largest covering less than 3%. The TCR originated in a female donor in good health and CMV-seronegative. The sequencing sample was made of PBMCs. V is TRBV6-1 and J is TRBJ1-1; D remains unclear. In DNA form, the CDR3 reads TGTGCCAGCAGTCCTACAGTGAACACTGAAGCTTTCTTT. Its translation is CASSPTVNTEAFF.